Listed below are T cell receptor beta chains from one sample, sequenced in a study of blood T cells in healthy people across ages. TCRdb redid the calling of the 5' RACE reads with MiXCR, one entry per CDR3 protein. The sample lists 550,000 to 750,000 distinct CDR3 sequences; under 25% were seen once. The specimen sequenced was blood. Every receptor here comes from a man between 65 and 85 years old in good health. CDR3s include the opening cysteine and the closing phenylalanine or tryptophan. The order of the fields is clone size, V gene, D gene, J gene, CDR3 protein, CDR3 DNA. D genes are given only for firm matches. Clone size, where shown, is once, few, many, or a class for clones that have expanded.

.	TRBV27	TRBD2	TRBJ2-7	CASSSRTSGRAIYEQCF	TGTGCCAGCAGTTCCCGGACTAGCGGGAGGGCCATATACGAGCAGTGCTTC
.	TRBV5-1	.	TRBJ2-5	CASSPLGRRETQYF	TGCGCCAGCAGCCCACTGGGACGTAGGGAGACCCAGTACTTC
.	TRBV12-3/TRBV12-4	TRBD2	TRBJ2-3	CASRTRLAGLSSTQYF	TGTGCCAGCAGAACTCGACTAGCCGGATTGTCAAGTACGCAGTATTTT
.	TRBV20-1	.	TRBJ2-7	CSARNAYSSYEQYF	TGCAGTGCTAGAAACGCCTACAGCTCCTACGAGCAGTACTTC
once	TRBV12-3/TRBV12-4	TRBD1	TRBJ2-1	CASSYRGYNEQFF	TGTGCCAGCAGTTACAGGGGTTACAATGAGCAGTTCTTC
few	TRBV4-3	TRBD1	TRBJ2-5	CASSQDLSGGGETQYF	TGCGCCAGCAGCCAAGATTTGTCAGGGGGCGGCGAGACCCAGTACTTC
.	TRBV12-3/TRBV12-4	.	TRBJ2-5	CASSRDAVWEQYF	TGTGCCAGCAGCCGGGACGCCGTCTGGGAGCAGTACTTC
many	TRBV4-1	.	TRBJ1-3	CASSQNSFTGNTIYF	TGCGCCAGCAGCCAAAACAGCTTTACGGGAAACACCATATATTTT
many	TRBV12-3/TRBV12-4	TRBD2	TRBJ2-5	CASSRGLAGVETQYF	TGTGCCAGCAGTCGGGGACTAGCGGGAGTAGAGACCCAGTACTTC
.	TRBV12-3/TRBV12-4	.	TRBJ2-2	CASSFGGNIGELFF	TGTGCCAGCAGTTTTGGCGGGAACATCGGGGAGCTGTTTTTT
few	TRBV11-2	TRBD1	TRBJ2-5	CASSFFVRTGIEETQYF	TGTGCCAGCAGCTTCTTTGTGAGGACAGGGATCGAGGAGACCCAGTACTTC
.	TRBV18	.	TRBJ2-7	CASSPQSGEFGYEQYF	TGTGCCAGCTCCCCGCAGTCAGGGGAATTTGGCTACGAGCAGTACTTC
.	TRBV12-3/TRBV12-4	.	TRBJ2-1	CASSYGPLGEQFF	TGTGCCAGCAGTTACGGCCCTCTGGGCGAGCAGTTCTTC
.	TRBV4-3	TRBD2	TRBJ2-3	CASSQELAGPDTQYF	TGCGCCAGCAGCCAAGAACTAGCGGGCCCTGATACGCAGTATTTT
many	TRBV20-1	.	TRBJ2-5	CSAPLLGRETQYF	TGCAGTGCCCCCCTTTTGGGGAGGGAGACCCAGTACTTC
many	TRBV5-1	.	TRBJ1-1	CASSFSGDTEAFF	TGCGCCAGCAGCTTCTCAGGGGACACTGAAGCTTTCTTT
.	TRBV29-1	TRBD2	TRBJ2-1	CSVVGGSRFNEQFF	TGCAGCGTTGTTGGCGGGAGCCGATTCAATGAGCAGTTCTTC
.	TRBV7-6	.	TRBJ2-6	CASSLSSGTRPGANVLTF	TGTGCCAGCAGCTTGTCCTCGGGGACTCGTCCTGGGGCCAACGTCCTGACTTTC
.	TRBV28	.	TRBJ1-4	CASSSQAREKLFF	TGTGCCAGCAGTTCCCAGGCTCGGGAAAAACTGTTTTTT
.	TRBV6-1	.	TRBJ2-7	CASSEVSRAVYEQYF	TGTGCCAGCAGTGAAGTAAGCAGGGCGGTCTACGAGCAGTACTTC
.	TRBV7-2	.	TRBJ2-7	CASSSLIADSSYEQYF	TGTGCCAGCAGCTCACTAATAGCCGATAGCTCCTACGAGCAGTACTTC
few	TRBV7-2	.	TRBJ2-5	CASSQARGGVQQYF	TGTGCCAGCAGCCAAGCGAGAGGGGGTGTCCAGCAGTACTTC
few	TRBV7-2	.	TRBJ2-5	CASVRQETQYF	TGTGCCAGCGTCAGGCAAGAGACCCAGTACTTC
few	TRBV29-1	.	TRBJ2-1	CSVEDYRGSYNEQFF	TGCAGCGTTGAAGATTACCGGGGATCCTACAATGAGCAGTTCTTC
few	TRBV20-1	TRBD2	TRBJ2-5	CSASASGGAVVQYF	TGCAGTGCTAGCGCTAGCGGGGGGGCGGTGGTCCAGTACTTC
.	TRBV20-1	TRBD2	TRBJ2-7	CSAALAGGPYPYEQYF	TGCAGTGCGGCACTAGCGGGAGGGCCATATCCCTACGAGCAGTACTTC
once	TRBV29-1	.	TRBJ2-5	CGVDQQETQCF	TGCGGCGTTGATCAGCAAGAGACCCAGTGCTTC
.	TRBV5-6	.	TRBJ2-7	CASSLALRQSYEQYF	TGTGCCAGCAGCTTGGCCTTACGACAGAGCTACGAGCAGTACTTC
few	TRBV7-3	.	TRBJ2-3	CASSFPGSDTQYF	TGTGCCAGCAGCTTCCCCGGCAGTGATACGCAGTATTTT
few	TRBV5-1	TRBD2	TRBJ2-1	CASSTGLAGGPHNEQFF	TGCGCCAGCAGCACGGGACTAGCGGGAGGGCCCCACAATGAGCAGTTCTTC
few	TRBV7-2	TRBD2	TRBJ2-1	CASSLETSGLNEQFF	TGTGCCAGCAGCTTAGAGACTAGCGGGCTCAATGAGCAGTTCTTC
.	TRBV2	.	TRBJ2-5	CASSEWRDFRYF	TGTGCCAGCAGTGAATGGCGGGACTTCAGGTACTTC
few	TRBV18	TRBD2	TRBJ2-4	CASSPGLEAIQYF	TGTGCCAGCTCACCAGGACTAGAAGCCATTCAGTACTTC
many	TRBV28	.	TRBJ2-7	CASRMTGDYEQYF	TGTGCCAGCAGAATGACAGGAGACTACGAGCAGTACTTC
.	TRBV18	TRBD2	TRBJ2-1	CASSRLAGEFSEQFF	TGTGCCAGCTCACGACTAGCGGGAGAATTTAGTGAGCAGTTCTTC
.	TRBV20-1	TRBD1	TRBJ1-5	CSAEGVGQGITQPQHF	TGCAGTGCGGAGGGGGTTGGACAGGGGATCACCCAGCCCCAGCATTTT
.	TRBV28	.	TRBJ2-7	CASSPGTRTYEQYF	TGTGCCAGCAGCCCCGGGACACGGACCTACGAGCAGTACTTC
.	TRBV7-2	.	TRBJ2-2	CASSPRTQNTGELFF	TGTGCCAGCAGCCCACGGACACAGAACACCGGGGAGCTGTTTTTT
.	TRBV5-1	TRBD1	TRBJ2-5	CASSTGTANQETQYF	TGCGCCAGCAGTACCGGGACAGCTAACCAAGAGACCCAGTACTTC